These 26 T cell receptor beta chains share one sample of origin, sequenced in a study of brain metastases from non-small cell lung cancer. Profiling relied on immunoSEQ multiplex PCR, and the TCRdb table lists in-frame clones only, not all of them. The profile shows 7,500 to 8,000 clones, 70% to 90% of them singletons. The sample consisted of primary lung tumor tissue. The receptors here all came from a donor at least 40 years old with non-small cell lung cancer.

The chain uses TRBV5-4 and TRBJ1-2; 9 bases are a match to TRBD1. Unmatched junction bases numbered 8, after V lost 4 bases and J lost 7 bases. Germline CDR1 and CDR2: SGHNT and YYREEE (reference sequence). The length of the CDR3 is 14 residues. The CDR3 region has the DNA TGTGCCAGCAGCCGGGAACAGGGGGCGCTTGGCTACACCTTC. It encodes CASSREQGALGYTF.

The gene calls are TRBV5-1 and TRBJ1-4; 7 nucleotides align to TRBD1. The CDR3 runs to 16 residues. Germline values: CDR1 SGHRS, CDR2 YFSETQ. V shed 0 bases, J shed 5 bases, and the junction held 7 bases outside the gene matches. As DNA, the CDR3 is TGCGCCAGCAGCTTGGGGGCGACAGGGACAAATGAAAAACTGTTTTTT. Protein: CASSLGATGTNEKLFF.

The J gene is TRBJ2-7, the V gene TRBV5-1; D could derive from TRBD1 or TRBD2 (5 bases each). Trimming removed 0 bases from V and 5 bases from J, with 15 bases in between. The CDR3 totals 15 residues. Germline V gene data show CDR1 as SGHRS and CDR2 as YFSETQ. The CDR3 coding sequence is TGCGCCAGCAGCTTGGCCAGGGAGTACGGTGACGAGCAGTACTTC. Its translation is CASSLAREYGDEQYF.

A remark on this clone: A much more abundant neighbour one base away suggests this may be a read error. CDR3 DNA sequence: TGTACCAGTATTGACGGCTTCGCAACTAATGAAAAACTGTTTTTT. This translates into CTSIDGFATNEKLFF. The gene calls are TRBV19 and TRBJ1-4; D is ambiguous. CDR1 is LNHDA and CDR2 is SQIVND in the germline V gene (reference sequence). CDR3 size: 15 residues.

The chain couples TRBV6-5 to TRBJ2-1, with TRBD1 matching over 7 bases. The CDR3 totals 16 residues. Germline assignment: CDR1 MNHEY and CDR2 SVGAGI. Trimming cost V 4 bases and J 2 bases; bases outside gene matches: 8. CDR3 sequence: CASSSRDSSPYNEQFF. The CDR3 DNA sequence: TGTGCCAGCAGTTCGAGGGACAGTTCTCCCTACAATGAGCAGTTCTTC.

This clone was seen only a few times. The gene calls are TRBV4-2 and TRBJ1-5; D ambiguous. Germline loops: CDR1 LGHNA, CDR2 YNFKEQ. V dropped 1 base and J dropped 3 bases, with 7 bases sitting between them. The CDR3 is made up of 14 amino acids. This CDR3 is CASSQVSDNQPQHF. The DNA for the CDR3 is TGTGCCAGCAGCCAAGTGTCCGACAATCAGCCCCAGCATTTT.

The chain is built from TRBV9 and TRBJ2-7; tentatively, D is TRBD1 (5 bases). Looked up from germline, CDR1 is SGDLS and CDR2 is YYNGEE. V lost 0 bases and J 2 bases, leaving 12 bases between the germline ends. The CDR3 contains 15 residues. Written as DNA, the CDR3 is TGTGCCAGCAGCGTAGGGGGTGGCAGGGCCTACGAGCAGTACTTC. Translated: CASSVGGGRAYEQYF.

This chain links TRBV18 with TRBJ2-2, with D tentatively TRBD1 (6 bases). Trimming removed 5 bases from V and 6 bases from J, with 16 bases in between. Germline lookup yields CDR1 KGHSH and CDR2 LQKENI. The CDR3 runs to 15 residues. The CDR3 nucleotides read TGTGCCAGCTCATTTACAGGGCAGAAAGCCGGGGAGCTGTTTTTT. Its translation: CASSFTGQKAGELFF.

About this clone: At one of its ends the junction is not consistent with the germline gene, which may arise from a read error. This chain links TRBV2 with TRBJ1-1; D unclear. The CDR3 totals 10 residues. Per the germline V gene, CDR1 is SNHLY and CDR2 is FYNNEI. The CDR3 nucleotides read TGTGTCAGCAGTGTAGGTGAAGCTTTCTTT. Its protein product is CVSSVGEAFF.

The chain employs TRBV9 and TRBJ2-3; 7 bases agree with TRBD1. The CDR3 is 16 amino acids. V was clipped by 0 bases and J by 0 bases; unmatched bases: 4. CDR1 and CDR2 (germline): SGDLS, YYNGEE. CDR3 DNA sequence: TGTGCCAGCAGCGTAGTTCAGGGGGAGAGCACAGATACGCAGTATTTT. Residues: CASSVVQGESTDTQYF.

The chain has TRBV7-2 and TRBJ2-7; TRBD2 matches at 11 bases. Per germline, CDR1 SGHTA and CDR2 FQGNSA. CDR3 length: 16 amino acids. V lost 6 bases, J lost 3 bases, and 10 bases stayed unmatched. The chain's CDR3 is CASSVSGGARVYEQYF. CDR3 DNA: TGTGCCAGCAGTGTTAGCGGGGGGGCCCGAGTCTACGAGCAGTACTTC.

V gene TRBV5-5 combines with J gene TRBJ2-3; TRBD2 aligns across 12 bases. V trimming: 3 bases; J trimming: 5 bases; junction bases outside the gene matches: 7. Germline V gene data show CDR1 as SGHKS and CDR2 as YYEKEE (reference sequence). CDR3 length: 16 amino acids. DNA of the CDR3: TGTGCCAGCAGCTCTAGCGGGGGGGCCCGGGGAGATACGCAGTATTTT. Amino acids: CASSSSGGARGDTQYF.

This chain connects TRBV4-3 to TRBJ1-2, with D unresolved. V lost 0 bases to trimming and J lost 6 bases, with 8 bases between them. CDR1 is LGHNA, CDR2 YSLEER, per germline. The CDR3 runs 13 residues. For the CDR3, the DNA is TGCGCCAGCAGCCAAGACCAGACAAATGGCTACACCTTC. This gives the protein CASSQDQTNGYTF.

The genes are TRBV19 and TRBJ1-1; TRBD1 matches at 7 bases. The CDR3 spans 14 residues. Unmatched junction bases numbered 12, after V lost 10 bases and J lost 4 bases. Germline V lookup: CDR1 LNHDA, CDR2 SQIVND (reference sequence). The CDR3 loop is CATQISTGTTEAFF. The CDR3 DNA reads as TGTGCCACCCAGATCTCGACAGGGACCACTGAAGCTTTCTTT.

This chain uses TRBV2 with TRBJ1-1; no clear D. The CDR3 runs to 11 residues. Between the trimmed V and J ends, which lost 8 bases and 2 bases, there was a span of 6 bases. In germline, CDR1 is SNHLY, CDR2 FYNNEI. The DNA of the CDR3 is TGTGCCAGCTCTCTAAACACTGAAGCTTTCTTT. This gives the protein CASSLNTEAFF.

This rearrangement joins TRBV28 to TRBJ1-4; no clear D gene. Trimming left V 5 bases short and J 5 bases short, with 15 bases between. The CDR3 spans 15 residues. Germline CDR1 and CDR2: MDHEN and SYDVKM. CDR3 loop: CASSPPRVSNEKLFF. The CDR3 nucleotides read TGTGCCAGCAGTCCACCGAGGGTCTCCAATGAAAAACTGTTTTTT.

To note about this clone: This may be a read error, as it is one base from a much larger clone. This chain uses TRBV5-8 with TRBJ1-6, with D possibly TRBD1 on 5 matching bases. This CDR3 is built from 18 residues. V shed 6 bases and J shed 9 bases, with 28 bases lying between them. CDR1 is SGHTS, CDR2 YDEGEE, per germline. Written as DNA, the CDR3 is TGTGCCAGCAATCACTCACACCGGGAGAGGGGAAGCGGTTCACCCCTCCACTTT. Translating it yields CASNHSHRERGSGSPLHF.

The chain is built from TRBV30 and TRBJ1-1; D uncertain. The CDR3 length is 12 residues. Germline V lookup: CDR1 GTSNPN, CDR2 SVGIG (reference sequence). V lost 3 bases and J lost 1, with 6 bases in between. The CDR3 region is CAWRAGNTEAFF. Written as DNA, the CDR3 is TGTGCCTGGAGAGCAGGGAACACTGAAGCTTTCTTT.

The gene calls are TRBV6-2 or TRBV6-3 and TRBJ2-3, with 13 bases matching TRBD2. The V gene end was trimmed by 2 bases and the J gene end by 3 bases; junction bases not matched to a gene: 2. CDR1 and CDR2 (germline): MNHEY, SVGEGT. The CDR3 spans 16 residues. Written as DNA, the CDR3 is TGTGCCAGCAGTTACGGACTAGCGGGGGCGACAGATACGCAGTATTTT. Translated: CASSYGLAGATDTQYF.

The chain recombines TRBV5-1 with TRBJ2-3; 9 positions agree with TRBD2. CDR3 length equals 15 residues. Germline-derived CDR1 and CDR2 are SGHRS and YFSETQ. Germline trimming cut 1 base from V and 5 bases from J; bases unmatched to any gene: 5. CDR3 in DNA: TGCGCCAGCAGCTTGACTAGCGGGTTAGAAGATACGCAGTATTTT. This encodes CASSLTSGLEDTQYF.

This clone showed up just a few times. The chain couples TRBV28 to TRBJ1-2, with 7 bases aligning to TRBD1. Germline CDR1 reads MDHEN; CDR2 reads SYDVKM. The V gene end was trimmed by 6 bases and the J gene end by 0 bases; junction bases not matched to a gene: 1. CDR3 length: 13 residues. Here the CDR3 reads CASRGTANYGYTF. DNA for the CDR3: TGTGCCAGCAGAGGGACAGCTAACTATGGCTACACCTTC.

The chain joins TRBV4-2 to TRBJ2-5; 11 bases are a match to TRBD2. The CDR3 spans 18 residues. V shed 0 bases, J shed 5 bases, and the junction held 11 bases outside the gene matches. From germline, CDR1 is LGHNA and CDR2 YNFKEQ. The CDR3 nucleotides are TGTGCCAGCAGCCAAGAACGGGGTAGCGGGGGGGCCAGGGAGACCCAGTACTTC. It encodes CASSQERGSGGARETQYF.

Here the CDR3 reads CASSRSSSTEAFF. CDR3 nucleotides: TGTGCCAGCAGCCGTTCCTCCTCCACTGAAGCTTTCTTT. The chain carries TRBV3-1 (or the pseudogene TRBV3-2) and TRBJ1-1; D remains unclear. The CDR3 totals 13 residues. CDR1 and CDR2 from the germline V gene are LGHDT and YNNKEL (reference sequence). The V gene lost 4 bases and the J gene lost 4 bases, with 10 bases spanning the gap.

The chain links TRBV7-9 to TRBJ2-1, with 8 positions matching TRBD1. Trimming at V came to 5 bases and at J to 6 bases, leaving 3 bases not matched to a gene. The CDR3 sequence is 13 residues long. Germline lookup yields CDR1 SEHNR and CDR2 FQNEAQ (reference sequence). CDR3 coding DNA: TGTGCCAGCAGCCTAACAGGGGGCAATGAGCAGTTCTTC. Protein: CASSLTGGNEQFF.

V usage is TRBV7-9 and J usage is TRBJ1-6, with D perhaps TRBD1 (5 bases). Germline V gives CDR1 SEHNR, CDR2 FQNEAQ (reference sequence). There are 14 residues in the CDR3. V lost 7 bases, J lost 6 bases, and 13 bases lay in between. The CDR3 spells CASTQTEPNSPLHF. The CDR3 nucleotides read TGTGCCAGCACCCAGACAGAGCCTAATTCACCCCTCCACTTT.

This clone is a singleton in its sample. The chain links TRBV7-2 to TRBJ1-5; maybe TRBD1 (5 bases). Trimming pared 1 base from V and 2 bases from J, leaving 9 bases between. Germline V lookup: CDR1 SGHTA, CDR2 FQGNSA. The length of the CDR3 is 15 residues. CDR3 DNA sequence: TGTGCCAGCAGCTTAGGAGACAGAGGCAATCAGCCCCAGCATTTT. This translates into CASSLGDRGNQPQHF.